The entry below describes one T cell receptor beta chain. Per the germline V gene, CDR1 is SNHLY and CDR2 is FYNNEI. The length of the CDR3 is 12 residues. Trimming shortened V by 3 bases and J by 7 bases, and 9 bases separated the two germline ends. Method: immunoSEQ multiplex PCR; TCRdb's copy keeps in-frame clones and lacks some. Among tens of thousands of clones listed, over 75% were seen once. The sample originates from a study of OX40 agonist ivuxolimab in advanced cancers. Study details: The study enrolled dose-escalation patients with hepatocellular carcinoma, melanoma, renal cell or head and neck cancer.

This TCR derives from an adult with an advanced solid tumor such as melanoma, head and neck, liver or kidney cancer. This chain uses TRBV2 with TRBJ1-1, with a tentative D call TRBD1 (5 bases). This specimen was CD4+ or CD8+ T cells sorted from blood, taken in a trial of the OX40 agonist ivuxolimab. DNA for the CDR3: TGTGCCAGCAGTGATTCGGGGGTTGAAGCTTTCTTT. Translated, it gives CASSDSGVEAFF.